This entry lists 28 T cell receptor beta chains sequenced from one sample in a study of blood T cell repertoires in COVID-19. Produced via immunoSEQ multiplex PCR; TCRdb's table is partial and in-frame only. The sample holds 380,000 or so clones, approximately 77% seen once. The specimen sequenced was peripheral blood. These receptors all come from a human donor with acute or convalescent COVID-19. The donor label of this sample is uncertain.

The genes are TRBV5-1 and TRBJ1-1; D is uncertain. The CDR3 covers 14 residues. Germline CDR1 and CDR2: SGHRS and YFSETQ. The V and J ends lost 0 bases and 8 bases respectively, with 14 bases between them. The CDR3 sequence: CASSLVVGATEAFF. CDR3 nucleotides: TGCGCCAGCAGCTTGGTTGTCGGAGCCACAGAAGCTTTCTTT.

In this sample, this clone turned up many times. In DNA form, the CDR3 reads TGTGCCAGCAGGCAACTCCAAGCCCAGCATTTT. Translation: CASRQLQAQHF. The V call is TRBV6-5, the J call TRBJ1-5; D remains ambiguous. CDR3 length: 11 residues. Germline-derived CDR1 and CDR2 are MNHEY and SVGAGI. Trimming took 6 bases from V and 11 from J, leaving 11 bases between them.

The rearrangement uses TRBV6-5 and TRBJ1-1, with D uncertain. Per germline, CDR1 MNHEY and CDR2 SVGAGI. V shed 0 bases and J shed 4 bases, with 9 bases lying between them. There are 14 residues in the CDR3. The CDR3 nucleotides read TGTGCCAGCAGTTACTCGGTTCCCGGCACTGAAGCTTTCTTT. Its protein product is CASSYSVPGTEAFF.

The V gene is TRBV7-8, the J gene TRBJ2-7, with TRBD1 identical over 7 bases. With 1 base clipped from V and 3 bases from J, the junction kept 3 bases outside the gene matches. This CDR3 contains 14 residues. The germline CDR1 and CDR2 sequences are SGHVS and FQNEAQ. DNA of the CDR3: TGTGCCAGCAGCTTAGGGTCAGGGGGCTACGAGCAGTACTTC. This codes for CASSLGSGGYEQYF.

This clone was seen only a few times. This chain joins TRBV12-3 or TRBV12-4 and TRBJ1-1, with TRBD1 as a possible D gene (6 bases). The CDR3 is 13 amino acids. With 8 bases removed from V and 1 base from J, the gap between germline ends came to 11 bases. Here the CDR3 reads CASCRDKNTEAFF. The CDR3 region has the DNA TGTGCCAGCTGCCGGGACAAGAACACTGAAGCTTTCTTT.

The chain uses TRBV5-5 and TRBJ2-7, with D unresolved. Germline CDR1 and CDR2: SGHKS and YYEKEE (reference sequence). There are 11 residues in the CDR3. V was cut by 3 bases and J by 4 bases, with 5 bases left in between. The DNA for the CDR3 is TGTGCCAGCAGCTCTCAGTACGAGCAGTACTTC. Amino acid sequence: CASSSQYEQYF.

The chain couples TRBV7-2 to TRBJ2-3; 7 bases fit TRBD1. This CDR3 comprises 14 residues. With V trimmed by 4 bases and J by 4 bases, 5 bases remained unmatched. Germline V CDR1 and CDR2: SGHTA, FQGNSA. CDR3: CASSSTGIPDTQYF. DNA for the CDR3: TGTGCCAGCAGCTCGACAGGGATCCCAGATACGCAGTATTTT.

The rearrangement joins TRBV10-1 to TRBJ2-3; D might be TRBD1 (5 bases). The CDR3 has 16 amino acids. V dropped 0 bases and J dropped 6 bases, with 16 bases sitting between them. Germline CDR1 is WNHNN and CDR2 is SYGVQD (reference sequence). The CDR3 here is CASSESRTRPLDTQYF. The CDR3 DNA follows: TGCGCCAGCAGTGAGTCGCGGACAAGACCACTTGATACGCAGTATTTT.

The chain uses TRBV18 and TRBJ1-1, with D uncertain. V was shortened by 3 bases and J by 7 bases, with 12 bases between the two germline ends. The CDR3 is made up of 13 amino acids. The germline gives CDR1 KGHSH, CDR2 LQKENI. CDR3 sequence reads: CASSPTARDEAFF. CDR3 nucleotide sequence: TGTGCCAGCTCACCGACCGCGCGGGATGAAGCTTTCTTT.

The DNA for the CDR3 is TGTGCCAGCAGCCAACAGCCGGGAAGGGTCACTGAAGCTTTCTTT. Translation: CASSQQPGRVTEAFF. V usage is TRBV16 and J usage is TRBJ1-1; D remains unclear. This CDR3 is 15 amino acids long. Trimming left V 2 bases short and J 4 bases short, with 14 bases between. Germline V gene sequence: CDR1 KGHSY, CDR2 FQNENV.

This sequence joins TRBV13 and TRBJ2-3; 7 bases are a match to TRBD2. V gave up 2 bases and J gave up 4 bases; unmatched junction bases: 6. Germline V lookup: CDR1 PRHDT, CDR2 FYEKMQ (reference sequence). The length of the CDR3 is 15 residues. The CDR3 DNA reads TGTGCCAGCAGCTTACAGGGAGGGCCCCCAGATACGCAGTATTTT. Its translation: CASSLQGGPPDTQYF.

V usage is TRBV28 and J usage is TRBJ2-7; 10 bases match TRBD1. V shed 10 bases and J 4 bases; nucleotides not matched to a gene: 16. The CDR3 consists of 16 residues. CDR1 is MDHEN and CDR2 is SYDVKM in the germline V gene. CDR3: CAIESKRGQGLYEQYF. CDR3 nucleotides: TGTGCCATCGAATCCAAAAGGGGACAGGGGCTTTACGAGCAGTACTTC.

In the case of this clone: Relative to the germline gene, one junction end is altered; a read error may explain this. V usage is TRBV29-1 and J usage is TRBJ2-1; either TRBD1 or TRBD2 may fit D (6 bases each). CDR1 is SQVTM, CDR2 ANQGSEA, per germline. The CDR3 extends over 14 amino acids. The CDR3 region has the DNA TGCAGCATTGAAGGGGGGCGATCCTACAATGAGCAGTTCTTC. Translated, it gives CSIEGGRSYNEQFF.

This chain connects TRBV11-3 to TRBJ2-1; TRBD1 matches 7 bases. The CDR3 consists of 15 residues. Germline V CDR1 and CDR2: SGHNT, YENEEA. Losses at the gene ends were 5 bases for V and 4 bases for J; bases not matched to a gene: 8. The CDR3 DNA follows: TGTGCCAGCAGCGAACAGGGGCAGGGATACAATGAGCAGTTCTTC. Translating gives CASSEQGQGYNEQFF. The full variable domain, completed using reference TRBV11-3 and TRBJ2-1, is EAGVVQSPRYKIIEKKQPVAFWCNPISGHNTLYWYLQNLGQGPELLIRYENEEAVDDSQLPKDRFSAERLKGVDSTLKIQPAELGDSAVYLCASSEQGQGYNEQFFGPGTRLTVL.

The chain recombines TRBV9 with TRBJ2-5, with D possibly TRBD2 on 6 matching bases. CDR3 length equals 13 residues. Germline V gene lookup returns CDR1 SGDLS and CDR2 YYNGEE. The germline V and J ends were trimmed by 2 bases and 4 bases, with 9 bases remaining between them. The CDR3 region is CASSVHGGETQYF. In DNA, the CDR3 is TGTGCCAGCAGCGTTCACGGGGGAGAGACCCAGTACTTC.

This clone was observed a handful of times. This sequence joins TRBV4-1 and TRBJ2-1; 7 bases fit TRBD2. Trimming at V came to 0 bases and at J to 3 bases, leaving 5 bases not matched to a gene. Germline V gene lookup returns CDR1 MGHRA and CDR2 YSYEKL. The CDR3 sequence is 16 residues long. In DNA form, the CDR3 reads TGCGCCAGCAGCCAAGAGAGCGGGGTCAACTACAATGAGCAGTTCTTC. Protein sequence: CASSQESGVNYNEQFF.

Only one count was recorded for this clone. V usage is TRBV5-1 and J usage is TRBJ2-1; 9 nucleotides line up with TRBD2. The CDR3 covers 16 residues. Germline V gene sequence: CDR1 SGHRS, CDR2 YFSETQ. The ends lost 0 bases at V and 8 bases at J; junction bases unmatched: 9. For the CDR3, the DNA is TGCGCCAGCAGCTTGGAGGGCGGGAGGGCCATCTATGAGCAGTTCTTC. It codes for CASSLEGGRAIYEQFF.

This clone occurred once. In nucleotides, the CDR3 is TGTGCCAGCAGCCGCGGCGCGAACACCGGGGAGCTGTTTTTT. Translated: CASSRGANTGELFF. This chain connects TRBV3-1 (or the pseudogene TRBV3-2) to TRBJ2-2; D uncertain. The V gene lost 4 bases and the J gene lost 0 bases, with 6 bases spanning the gap. Germline-derived CDR1 and CDR2 are LGHDT and YNNKEL (reference sequence). The CDR3 contains 14 residues.

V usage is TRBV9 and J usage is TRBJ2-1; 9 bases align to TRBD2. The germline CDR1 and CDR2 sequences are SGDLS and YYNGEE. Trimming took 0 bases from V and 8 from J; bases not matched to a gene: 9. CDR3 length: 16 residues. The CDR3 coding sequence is TGTGCCAGCAGCGTAGGTGCGGCTAGCGGGATCGATGAGCAGTTCTTC. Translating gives CASSVGAASGIDEQFF.

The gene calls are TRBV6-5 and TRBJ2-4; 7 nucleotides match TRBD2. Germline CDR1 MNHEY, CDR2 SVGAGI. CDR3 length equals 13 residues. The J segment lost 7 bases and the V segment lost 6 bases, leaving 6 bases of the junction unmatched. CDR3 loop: CASSYRGENIQYF. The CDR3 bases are TGTGCCAGCAGCTACCGGGGGGAGAACATTCAGTACTTC.

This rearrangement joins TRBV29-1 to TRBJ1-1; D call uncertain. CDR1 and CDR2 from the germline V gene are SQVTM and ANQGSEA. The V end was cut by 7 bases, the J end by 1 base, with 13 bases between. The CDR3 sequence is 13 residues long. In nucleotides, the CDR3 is TGCAGCGGCAGGACTAGTCGGAACACTGAAGCTTTCTTT. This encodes CSGRTSRNTEAFF.

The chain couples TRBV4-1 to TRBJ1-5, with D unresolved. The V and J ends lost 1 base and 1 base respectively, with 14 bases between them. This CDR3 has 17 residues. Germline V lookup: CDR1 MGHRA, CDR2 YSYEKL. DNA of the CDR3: TGCGCCAGCAGCCAAGGCGGGCTGGGCAGGAGCAATCAGCCCCAGCATTTT. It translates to CASSQGGLGRSNQPQHF.

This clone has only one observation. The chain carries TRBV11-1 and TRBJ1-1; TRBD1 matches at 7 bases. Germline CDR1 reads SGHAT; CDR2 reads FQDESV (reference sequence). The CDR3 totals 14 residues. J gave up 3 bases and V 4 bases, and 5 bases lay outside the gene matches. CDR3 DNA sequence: TGTGCCAGCAGCTCAAAGGGACAGCACACTGAAGCTTTCTTT. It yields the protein CASSSKGQHTEAFF.

The CDR3 coding sequence is TGTGCCAGCAGTTTTCGGGATGTCTTGCTCGGCTATGGCTACACCTTC. As protein: CASSFRDVLLGYGYTF. This rearrangement joins TRBV28 to TRBJ1-2; D unresolved. The CDR3 consists of 16 residues. Germline loops: CDR1 MDHEN, CDR2 SYDVKM. V was clipped by 3 bases and J by 4 bases, with 18 bases between them.

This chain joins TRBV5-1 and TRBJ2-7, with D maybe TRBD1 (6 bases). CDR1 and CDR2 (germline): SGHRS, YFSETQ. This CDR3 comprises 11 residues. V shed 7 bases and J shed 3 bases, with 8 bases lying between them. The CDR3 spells CASRDNYEQYF. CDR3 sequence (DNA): TGCGCCAGCCGGGACAACTACGAGCAGTACTTC.

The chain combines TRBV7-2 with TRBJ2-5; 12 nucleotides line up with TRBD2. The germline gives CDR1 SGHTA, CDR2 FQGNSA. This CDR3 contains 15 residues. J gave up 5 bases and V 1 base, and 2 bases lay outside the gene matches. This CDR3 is CASSLGLAGGETQYF. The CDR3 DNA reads TGTGCCAGCAGCTTAGGGCTAGCGGGGGGGGAGACCCAGTACTTC.

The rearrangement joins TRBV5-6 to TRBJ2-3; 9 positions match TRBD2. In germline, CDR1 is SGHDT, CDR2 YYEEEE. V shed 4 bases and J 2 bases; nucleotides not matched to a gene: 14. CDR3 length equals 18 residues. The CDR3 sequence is CASSRVVSSGAYTDTQYF. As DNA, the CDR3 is TGTGCCAGCAGCCGGGTCGTCTCTAGCGGGGCTTACACAGATACGCAGTATTTT.

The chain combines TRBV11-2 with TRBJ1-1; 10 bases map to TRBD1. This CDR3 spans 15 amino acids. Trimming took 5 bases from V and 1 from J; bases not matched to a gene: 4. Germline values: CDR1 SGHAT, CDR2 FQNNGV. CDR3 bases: TGTGCCAGCAGCCTGACAGGGGGCAGGAACACTGAAGCTTTCTTT. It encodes CASSLTGGRNTEAFF.